The rows below give T cell receptor beta chains drawn from one sample of a study of T-cell memory formation after mild COVID-19. TCRdb recomputed calls from the 5' RACE reads with MiXCR, one row per CDR3 protein. The repertoire includes tens of thousands of distinct CDR3 sequences, roughly an eighth of them detected once, and roughly 22% sits in the top ten. The sequenced sample was PBMCs or a T cell subset sorted from them (not recorded which). The receptors were sampled from a man aged 18 to 30 who had mild COVID-19 (a few samples of this study predate the infection). Cell type and time point are not known. Each CDR3 is given with its conserved first and last residue. D genes are given only for firm matches. Clone size is shown for a subset of rows, as once, few, many or a class of expanded clone.

abundance	j_gene	v_gene	d_gene	CDR3nt	CDR3aa
medium-sized	TRBJ1-2	TRBV19	TRBD1	TGTGCCAGTAGTATATCATCTCAGGGGGACTATGGCTACACCTTC	CASSISSQGDYGYTF
few	TRBJ1-2	TRBV7-2	TRBD1	TGTGCCAGCAGCTCAGGGACAGGAGGGGGCTATGGCTACACCTTC	CASSSGTGGGYGYTF
many	TRBJ2-3	TRBV5-1	.	TGCGCCAGCAGCATCGGACTACCCACAGATACGCAGTATTTT	CASSIGLPTDTQYF
many	TRBJ1-6	TRBV5-1	.	TGCGCCAGCAGCTTGTACCTTGCTAATTCACCCCTCCACTTT	CASSLYLANSPLHF
few	TRBJ1-6	TRBV10-2	.	TGCGCCAGCAGTGAGTCTGGTGGGGGCGCAGACAATTCACCCCTCCACTTT	CASSESGGGADNSPLHF
few	TRBJ2-3	TRBV7-9	TRBD2	TGTGCCAGCAGCTCCCTGTCTAGCGGGGGCCCCCTTAGCACAGATACGCAGTATTTT	CASSSLSSGGPLSTDTQYF
.	TRBJ1-1	TRBV7-2	.	TGTGCCAGCAGCCCCCTGAACAGGGAAGCTTTCTTT	CASSPLNREAFF
.	TRBJ2-2	TRBV4-2	.	TGTGCCAGCAGCCGAAACCGCGGGACTTTAGGTAACACCGGGGAGCTGTTTTTT	CASSRNRGTLGNTGELFF
many	TRBJ2-2	TRBV18	.	TGTGCCAGCTCACCACCTAGGGGCGGCACCGGGGAGCTGTTTTTT	CASSPPRGGTGELFF
few	TRBJ2-3	TRBV5-1	TRBD1	TGCGCCAGTAATCCGGGACAGAAGACAGATACGCAGTATTTT	CASNPGQKTDTQYF
few	TRBJ1-5	TRBV9	.	TGTGCCAGCAGCGTAGAAGGGGAGTGGACGGGCAATCAGCCCCAGCATTTT	CASSVEGEWTGNQPQHF
medium-sized	TRBJ2-1	TRBV5-5	TRBD2	TGTGCCAGCAGCTTTCTTAGCGGGGGGATCAATGAGCAGTTCTTC	CASSFLSGGINEQFF
many	TRBJ1-6	TRBV5-6	.	TGTGCCAGCAGCTTGTTCGGGATGAGCTCCTATAATTCACCCCTCCACTTT	CASSLFGMSSYNSPLHF
many	TRBJ2-7	TRBV7-8	TRBD1	TGTGCCAGCAGCTTAGCGCTGGAGACAGGGGGCTACGAGCAGTACTTC	CASSLALETGGYEQYF
.	TRBJ1-5	TRBV7-2	.	TGTGCCAGCAGCTCCAGCAGGGGTGGCAATCAGCCCCAGCATTTT	CASSSSRGGNQPQHF
.	TRBJ2-4	TRBV7-2	.	TGTGCCAGCAGCCGAGAGTACGCCAAAAACATTCAGTACTTC	CASSREYAKNIQYF
few	TRBJ2-1	TRBV9	.	TGTGCCAGCAGCGTAGAGGCAATCGGGTGGGGCAATGAGCAGTTCTTC	CASSVEAIGWGNEQFF
few	TRBJ1-6	TRBV5-5	TRBD1	TGTGCCAGCAGCATACAGGGGTTTAATTCACCCCTCCACTTT	CASSIQGFNSPLHF
.	TRBJ2-3	TRBV15	TRBD2	TGTGCCACCAGCACCCTAGCGGGGGGGACCACAGATACGCAGTATTTT	CATSTLAGGTTDTQYF
many	TRBJ2-3	TRBV6-5	.	TGTGCCAGCGCCCAGGGAAAGAACACAGATACGCAGTATTTT	CASAQGKNTDTQYF
.	TRBJ2-3	TRBV7-3	.	TGTGCCAGCAGCTTATACTACACAGATACGCAGTATTTT	CASSLYYTDTQYF
many	TRBJ1-4	TRBV4-1	.	TGCGCCAGCAGCCTGGGGGGAGCGGAAAAACTGTTTTTT	CASSLGGAEKLFF
few	TRBJ1-6	TRBV7-9	.	TGTGCCAGCAGCTTAGAGGACACGGATTCACCCCTCCACTTT	CASSLEDTDSPLHF
.	TRBJ2-4	TRBV11-1	TRBD1	TGTGCCAGCAGCTCCTCACAGGGGGCGAAAAACATTCAGTACTTC	CASSSSQGAKNIQYF
many	TRBJ2-5	TRBV10-3	.	TGTGCCATCAGCGAAGGAGGGTCCCAAGAGACCCAGTACTTC	CAISEGGSQETQYF